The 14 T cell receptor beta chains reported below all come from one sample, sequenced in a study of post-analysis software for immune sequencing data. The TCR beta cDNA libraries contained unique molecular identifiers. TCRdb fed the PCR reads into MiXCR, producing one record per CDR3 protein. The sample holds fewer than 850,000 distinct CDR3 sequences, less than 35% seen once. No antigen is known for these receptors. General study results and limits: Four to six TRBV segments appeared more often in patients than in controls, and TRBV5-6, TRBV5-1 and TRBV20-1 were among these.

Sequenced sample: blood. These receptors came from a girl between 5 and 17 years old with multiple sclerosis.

The chain's CDR3 is CASSLLGTSGNTIYF. The CDR3 DNA reads as TGCGCCAGCAGCTTGTTGGGGACCTCTGGAAACACCATATATTTT. This rearrangement joins TRBV5-1 to TRBJ1-3, with D possibly matching TRBD1 (5 bases). Trimming shortened V by 1 base and J by 0 bases, and 8 bases separated the two germline ends. Germline assignment: CDR1 SGHRS and CDR2 YFSETQ. CDR3 length: 15 amino acids.

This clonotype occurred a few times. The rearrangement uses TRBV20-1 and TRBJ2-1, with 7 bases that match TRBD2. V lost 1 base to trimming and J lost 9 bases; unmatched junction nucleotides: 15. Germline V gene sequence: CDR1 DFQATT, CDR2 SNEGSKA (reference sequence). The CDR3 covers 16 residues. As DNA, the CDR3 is TGCAGTGCTAGAGGGTTCGTGGGGGAGGGCTCGGGTGAGCAGTTCTTC. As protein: CSARGFVGEGSGEQFF.

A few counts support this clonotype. CDR3 sequence reads: CASSYSNLSLARYNEQFF. CDR3 DNA: TGTGCCAGCAGTTACTCGAATCTTTCGCTAGCTCGCTACAATGAGCAGTTCTTC. V and J are TRBV6-2 or TRBV6-3 and TRBJ2-1; possible D gene TRBD2, 5 bases. Trimming removed 0 bases at V and 3 bases at J, with 18 bases between. CDR3 length: 18 amino acids. Germline CDR1 MNHEY, CDR2 SVGEGT.

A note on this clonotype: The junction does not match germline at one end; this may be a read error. The CDR3 sequence: CANSRQGAADTQYF. The CDR3, as DNA: TGCGCCAACAGCCGACAGGGGGCAGCAGATACGCAGTATTTT. The chain recombines TRBV4-3 with TRBJ2-3; 10 bases are shared with TRBD1. The CDR3 extends over 14 amino acids. The germline gives CDR1 LGHNA, CDR2 YSLEER.

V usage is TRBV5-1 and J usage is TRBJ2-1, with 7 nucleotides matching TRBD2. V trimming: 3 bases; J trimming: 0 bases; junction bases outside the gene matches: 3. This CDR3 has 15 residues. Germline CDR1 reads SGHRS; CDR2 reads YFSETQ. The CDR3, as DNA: TGCGCCAGCAGCTCGGGGGGATTCTCCTACAATGAGCAGTTCTTC. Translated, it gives CASSSGGFSYNEQFF.

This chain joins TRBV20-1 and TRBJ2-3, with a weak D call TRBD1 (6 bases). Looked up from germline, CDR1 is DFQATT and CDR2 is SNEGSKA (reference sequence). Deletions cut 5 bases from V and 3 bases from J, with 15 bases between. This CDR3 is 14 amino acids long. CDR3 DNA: TGCAGTGCTCCCGTGGGGCAGGGGACAGATACGCAGTATTTT. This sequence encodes CSAPVGQGTDTQYF.

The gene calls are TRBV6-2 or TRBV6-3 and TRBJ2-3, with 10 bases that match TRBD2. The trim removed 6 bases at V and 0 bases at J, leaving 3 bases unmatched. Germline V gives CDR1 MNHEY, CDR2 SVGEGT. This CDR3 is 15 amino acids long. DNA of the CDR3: TGTGCCAGCAGCAAGACTAGCGGGAGCACAGATACGCAGTATTTT. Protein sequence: CASSKTSGSTDTQYF.

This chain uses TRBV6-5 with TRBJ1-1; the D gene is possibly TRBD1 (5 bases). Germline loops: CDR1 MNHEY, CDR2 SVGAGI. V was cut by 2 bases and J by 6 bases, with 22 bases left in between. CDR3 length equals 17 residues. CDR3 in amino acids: CASSYVAVGGYPSEAFF. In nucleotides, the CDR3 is TGTGCCAGCAGTTACGTGGCGGTGGGGGGATACCCTTCTGAAGCTTTCTTT.

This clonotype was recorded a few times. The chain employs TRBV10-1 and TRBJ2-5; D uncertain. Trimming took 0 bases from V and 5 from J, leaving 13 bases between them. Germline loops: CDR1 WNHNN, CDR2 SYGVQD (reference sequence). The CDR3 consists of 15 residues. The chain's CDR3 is CASSESEVGRETQYF. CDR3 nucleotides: TGCGCCAGCAGTGAGTCTGAGGTCGGTCGGGAGACCCAGTACTTC.

CDR3 amino acids: CATSMPSGEIKPDTQYF. The DNA of the CDR3 is TGTGCCACCAGCATGCCTAGCGGGGAGATTAAACCAGATACGCAGTATTTT. The chain carries TRBV15 and TRBJ2-3, with 9 positions matching TRBD2. This CDR3 contains 17 residues. CDR1 is LNHNV, CDR2 YYDKDF, per germline (reference sequence). V shed 4 bases and J 4 bases; nucleotides not matched to a gene: 12.

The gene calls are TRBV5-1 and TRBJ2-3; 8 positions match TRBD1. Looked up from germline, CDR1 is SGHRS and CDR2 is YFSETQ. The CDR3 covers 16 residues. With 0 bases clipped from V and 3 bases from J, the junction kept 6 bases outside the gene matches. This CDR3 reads CASSLGQGARTDTQYF. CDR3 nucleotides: TGCGCCAGCAGCTTGGGGCAGGGGGCGCGGACAGATACGCAGTATTTT.

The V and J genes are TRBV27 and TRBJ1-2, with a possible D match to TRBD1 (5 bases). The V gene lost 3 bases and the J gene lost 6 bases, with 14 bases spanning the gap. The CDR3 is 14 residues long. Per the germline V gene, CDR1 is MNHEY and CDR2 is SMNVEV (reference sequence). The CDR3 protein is CASSFGPAGHGYTF. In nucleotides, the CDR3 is TGTGCCAGCAGTTTTGGTCCGGCAGGGCATGGCTACACCTTC.

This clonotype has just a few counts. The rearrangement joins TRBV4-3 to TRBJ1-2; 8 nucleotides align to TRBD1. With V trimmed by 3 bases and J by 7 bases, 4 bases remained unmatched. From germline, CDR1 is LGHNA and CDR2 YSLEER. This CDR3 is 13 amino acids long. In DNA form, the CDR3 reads TGCGCCAGCAGCCAGACCGGACAGGGTGGCTACACCTTC. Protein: CASSQTGQGGYTF.

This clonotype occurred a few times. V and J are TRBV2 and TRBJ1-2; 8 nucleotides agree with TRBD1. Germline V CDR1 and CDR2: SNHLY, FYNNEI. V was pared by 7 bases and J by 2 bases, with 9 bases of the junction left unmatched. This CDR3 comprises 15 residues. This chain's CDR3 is CASNLRDRQNYGYTF. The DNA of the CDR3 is TGTGCCAGCAATCTCCGGGACAGGCAAAACTATGGCTACACCTTC. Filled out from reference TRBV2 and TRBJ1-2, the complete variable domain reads EPEVTQTPSHQVTQMGQEVILRCVPISNHLYFYWYRQILGQKVEFLVSFYNNEISEKSEIFDDQFSVERPDGSNFTLKIRSTKLEDSAMYFCASNLRDRQNYGYTFGSGTRLTVV.